This record covers a single T cell receptor (beta chain). Its target is not known. The data stem from a study of T cell responses to AZD1222 COVID-19 vaccine. Findings and limits, study-wide: When two AZD1222 doses had been given, Spike-specific TCR breadth and depth rose. Among AZD1222 vaccinees, only six were seropositive at baseline.

The CDR3 runs to 13 residues. V was shortened by 2 bases and J by 2 bases, with 6 bases between the two germline ends. The germline V gene encodes CDR1 LNHDA and CDR2 SQIVND (reference sequence). The protocol was immunoSEQ multiplex PCR, while the TCRdb copy is restricted to in-frame clones and leaves out a portion. The sample lists more than 150,000 clones; 90% to 95% were seen once. The gene calls are TRBV19 and TRBJ1-1; D is unclear. The sequencing used peripheral blood, collected 28 days after the second AZD1222 dose. This receptor was obtained from an adult who received the AZD1222 COVID-19 vaccine. In DNA, the CDR3 is TGTGCCAGTAGTATATCGCAAAACACTGAAGCTTTCTTT. Residues: CASSISQNTEAFF.